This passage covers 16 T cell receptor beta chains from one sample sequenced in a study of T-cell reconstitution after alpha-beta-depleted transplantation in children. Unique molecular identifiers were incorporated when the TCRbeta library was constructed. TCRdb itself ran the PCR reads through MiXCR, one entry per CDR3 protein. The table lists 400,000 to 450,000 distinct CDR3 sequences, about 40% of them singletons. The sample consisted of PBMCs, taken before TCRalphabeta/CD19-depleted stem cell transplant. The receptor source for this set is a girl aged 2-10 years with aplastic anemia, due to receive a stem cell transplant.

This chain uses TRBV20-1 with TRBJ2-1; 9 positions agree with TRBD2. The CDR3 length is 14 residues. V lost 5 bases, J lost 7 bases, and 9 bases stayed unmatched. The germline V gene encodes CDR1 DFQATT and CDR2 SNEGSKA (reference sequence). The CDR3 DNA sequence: TGCAGTGCTGCTCCCGGGACTAGCACAAATGAGCAGTTCTTC. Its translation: CSAAPGTSTNEQFF.

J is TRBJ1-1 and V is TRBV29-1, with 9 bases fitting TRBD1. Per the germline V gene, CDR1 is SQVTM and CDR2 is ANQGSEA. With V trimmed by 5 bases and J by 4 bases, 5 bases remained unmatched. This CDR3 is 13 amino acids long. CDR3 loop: CSVTNRGLTEAFF. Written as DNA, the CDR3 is TGCAGCGTTACTAACAGGGGGCTCACTGAAGCTTTCTTT.

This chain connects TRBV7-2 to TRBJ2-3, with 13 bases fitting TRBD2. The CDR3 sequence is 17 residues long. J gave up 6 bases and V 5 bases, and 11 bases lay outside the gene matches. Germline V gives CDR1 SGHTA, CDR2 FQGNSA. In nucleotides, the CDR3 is TGTGCCAGCAGCGACCAACTAGCGGGAGGGCCTCGCGATACGCAGTATTTT. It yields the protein CASSDQLAGGPRDTQYF.

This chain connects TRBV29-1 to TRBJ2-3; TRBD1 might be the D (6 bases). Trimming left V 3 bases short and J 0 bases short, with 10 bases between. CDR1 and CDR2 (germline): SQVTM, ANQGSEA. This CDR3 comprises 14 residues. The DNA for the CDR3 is TGCAGCGTTGAGGGGGCGCTCAGCACAGATACGCAGTATTTT. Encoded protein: CSVEGALSTDTQYF.

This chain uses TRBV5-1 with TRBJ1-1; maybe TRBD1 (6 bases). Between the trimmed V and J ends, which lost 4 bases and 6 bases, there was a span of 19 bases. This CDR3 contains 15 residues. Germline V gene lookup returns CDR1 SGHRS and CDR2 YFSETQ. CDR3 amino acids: CASSPWDMLRAEAFF. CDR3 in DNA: TGCGCCAGCAGCCCCTGGGACATGCTAAGGGCTGAAGCTTTCTTT.

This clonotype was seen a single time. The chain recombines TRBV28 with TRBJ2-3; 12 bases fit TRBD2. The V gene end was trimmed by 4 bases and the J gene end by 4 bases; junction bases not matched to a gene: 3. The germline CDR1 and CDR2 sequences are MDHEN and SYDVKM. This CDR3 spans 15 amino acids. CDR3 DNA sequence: TGTGCCAGCAGTTCTAGCGGGGGGGCCCCAGATACGCAGTATTTT. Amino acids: CASSSSGGAPDTQYF.

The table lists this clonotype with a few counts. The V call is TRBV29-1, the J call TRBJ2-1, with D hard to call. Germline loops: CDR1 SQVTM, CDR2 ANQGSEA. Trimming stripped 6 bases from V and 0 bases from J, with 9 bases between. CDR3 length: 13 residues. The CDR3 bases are TGCAGCGTGGGGTCGAGCTCCTACAATGAGCAGTTCTTC. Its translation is CSVGSSSYNEQFF.

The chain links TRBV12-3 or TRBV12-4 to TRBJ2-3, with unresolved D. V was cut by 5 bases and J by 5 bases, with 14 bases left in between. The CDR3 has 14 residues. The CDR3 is CASSPFGGRDTQYF. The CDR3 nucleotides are TGTGCCAGCAGTCCCTTCGGCGGACGAGATACGCAGTATTTT.

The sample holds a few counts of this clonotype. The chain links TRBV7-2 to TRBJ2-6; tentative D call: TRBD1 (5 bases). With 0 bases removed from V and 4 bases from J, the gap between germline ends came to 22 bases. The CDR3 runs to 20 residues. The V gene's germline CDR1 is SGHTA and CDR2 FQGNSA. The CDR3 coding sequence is TGTGCCAGCAGCTTAGCGCACGGACAAGGCCTCAGGGTAGGGGCCAACGTCCTGACTTTC. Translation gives CASSLAHGQGLRVGANVLTF.

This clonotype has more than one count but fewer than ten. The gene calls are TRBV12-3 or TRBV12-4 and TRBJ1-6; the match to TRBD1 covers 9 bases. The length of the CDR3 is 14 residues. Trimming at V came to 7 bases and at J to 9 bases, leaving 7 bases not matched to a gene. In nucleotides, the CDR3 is TGTGCCAGCATCCCGACAGGGGGTGGTTCACCCCTCCACTTT. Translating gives CASIPTGGGSPLHF.

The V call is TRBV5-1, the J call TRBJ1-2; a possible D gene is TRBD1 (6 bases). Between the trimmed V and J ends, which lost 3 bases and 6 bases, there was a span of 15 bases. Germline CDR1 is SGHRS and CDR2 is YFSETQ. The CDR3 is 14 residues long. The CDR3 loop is CASSSLQGPDGYTF. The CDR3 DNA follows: TGCGCCAGCAGCTCCCTACAGGGCCCCGATGGCTACACCTTC.

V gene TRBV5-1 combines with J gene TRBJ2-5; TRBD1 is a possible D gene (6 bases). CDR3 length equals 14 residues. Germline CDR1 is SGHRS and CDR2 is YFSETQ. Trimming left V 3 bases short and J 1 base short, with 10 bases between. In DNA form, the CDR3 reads TGCGCCAGCAGCTACGGACAGCGCCAAGAGACCCAGTACTTC. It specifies CASSYGQRQETQYF. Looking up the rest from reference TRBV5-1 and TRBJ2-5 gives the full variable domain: KAGVTQTPRYLIKTRGQQVTLSCSPISGHRSVSWYQQTPGQGLQFLFEYFSETQRNKGNFPGRFSGRQFSNSRSEMNVSTLELGDSALYLCASSYGQRQETQYFGPGTRLLVL.

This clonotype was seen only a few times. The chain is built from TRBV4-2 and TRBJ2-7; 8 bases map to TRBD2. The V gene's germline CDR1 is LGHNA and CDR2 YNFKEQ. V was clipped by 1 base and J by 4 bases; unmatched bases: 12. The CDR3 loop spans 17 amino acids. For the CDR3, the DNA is TGTGCCAGCAGCCAAGTGGCCCTCACTAGCGGACCTTACGAGCAGTACTTC. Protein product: CASSQVALTSGPYEQYF.

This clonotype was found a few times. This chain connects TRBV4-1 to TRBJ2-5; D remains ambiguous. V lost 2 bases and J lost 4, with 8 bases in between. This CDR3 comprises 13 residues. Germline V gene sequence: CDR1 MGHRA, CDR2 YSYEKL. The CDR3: CASSQLVVETQYF. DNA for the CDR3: TGCGCCAGCAGCCAACTTGTGGTAGAGACCCAGTACTTC.

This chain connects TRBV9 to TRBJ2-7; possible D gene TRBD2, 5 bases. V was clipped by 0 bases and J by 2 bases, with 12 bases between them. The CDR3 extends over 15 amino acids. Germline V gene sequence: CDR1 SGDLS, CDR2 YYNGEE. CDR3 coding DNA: TGTGCCAGCAGCGTAGAGAGGGCTGTCGCCTACGAGCAGTACTTC. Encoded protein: CASSVERAVAYEQYF.

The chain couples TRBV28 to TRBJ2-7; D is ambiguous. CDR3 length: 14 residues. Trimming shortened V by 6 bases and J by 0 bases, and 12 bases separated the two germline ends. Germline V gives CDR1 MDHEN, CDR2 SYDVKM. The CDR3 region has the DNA TGTGCCAGCAGACGACACACCGGCTCCTACGAGCAGTACTTC. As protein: CASRRHTGSYEQYF.